This entry is about one T cell receptor (beta chain). Its antigen is still unknown. The sample comes from a study of OX40 agonist ivuxolimab in advanced cancers. Study-wide context: Dose-escalation subjects each had hepatocellular carcinoma, melanoma, renal cell or head and neck cancer. Three patients responded partially, comprising one with hepatocellular carcinoma and two with cutaneous melanoma. Notes on the study in general: Clonal expansion from baseline to week 6 occurred in both CD4+ and CD8+ T cells.

Some clones are missing from TCRdb's copy, which holds only in-frame ones; the method was immunoSEQ multiplex PCR. This sample has approximately 70,000 clones; 80% to 90% occur once, and the top ten carry about 0.99%. Looked up from germline, CDR1 is LNHNV and CDR2 is YYDKDF (reference sequence). V was cut by 4 bases and J by 2 bases, with 10 bases left in between. The CDR3 contains 14 residues. The sample here was CD4+ or CD8+ T cells sorted from blood, taken in a trial of the OX40 agonist ivuxolimab. The TCR was taken from an adult with an advanced solid tumor such as melanoma, head and neck, liver or kidney cancer. The gene calls are TRBV15 and TRBJ2-3, with D perhaps assigned TRBD1 or TRBD2 (5 bases each). CDR3 sequence reads: CATSNRDPTDTQYF. The CDR3, as DNA: TGTGCCACCAGCAACCGGGACCCCACAGATACGCAGTATTTT.